The 15 T cell receptor beta chains reported below all come from one sample, sequenced in a study of T cells in women clearing cervical HPV infection. This table comes from immunoSEQ multiplex PCR, and its TCRdb copy is limited to in-frame clones, with some not included. The data show fewer than 40,000 clones, and the top ten clones hold 5% to 7.5%. The sample consisted of blood buffy coat. The receptors here all came from a woman aged 18 to 75 with a cervical HPV16 infection that either progressed to CIN3+ or cleared (not recorded which).

In regard to this clone: The read halts 3 residues ahead of the CDR3 end, with the missing end drawn from the germline J gene. V and J are TRBV18 and TRBJ2-3; 8 bases agree with TRBD1. Germline assignment: CDR1 KGHSH and CDR2 LQKENI. This CDR3 is built from 15 residues. V trimming: 1 base; J trimming: 1 base; junction bases outside the gene matches: 1. CDR3 region: CASSPLTGGTDTQYF. The DNA read from the CDR3 is TGTGCCAGCTCACCACTGACAGGGGGCACAGATACG.

The chain's CDR3 is CSAPRQALNTDTQYF. The sequenced CDR3 bases are TGCAGTGCCCCAAGACAGGCCCTAAACACAGATACG. The rearrangement joins TRBV20-1 to TRBJ2-3, with D possibly being TRBD1 (6 bases). Read data end 3 residues before the CDR3 end; the end is taken from the germline J gene. CDR1 is DFQATT and CDR2 is SNEGSKA in the germline V gene (reference sequence). This CDR3 contains 15 residues. Trimming stripped 6 bases from V and 2 bases from J, with 18 bases between.

About this clone itself: Read coverage stops 3 residues before the CDR3 terminus; the germline J gene supplies the remainder. The chain joins TRBV2 to TRBJ2-1; 10 positions agree with TRBD2. From germline, CDR1 is SNHLY and CDR2 FYNNEI. This CDR3 spans 16 amino acids. V dropped 0 bases and J dropped 4; count of bases not matched to a gene: 3. CDR3 region: CASSEASGGIYNEQFF. The CDR3 bases that were read are TGTGCCAGCAGTGAAGCTAGCGGGGGGATTTACAATGAG.

In the case of this clone: The observed sequence ends 3 residues before the CDR3 terminus, with the missing tail filled in from the germline J gene. The chain couples TRBV6-2 or TRBV6-3 to TRBJ2-1; unclear D gene. This CDR3 is 14 amino acids long. Trimming took off 4 bases at V and 6 bases at J, with 13 bases between the two ends. Germline V gives CDR1 MNHEY, CDR2 SVGEGT. The CDR3 bases that were read are TGTGCCAGCAGTTTAGCTCCCCCCCTCAATGAG. This sequence encodes CASSLAPPLNE. The entire CDR3 protein reads CASSLAPPLNEQFF.

Points on this clone: The read ends 3 residues shy of where the CDR3 ends; the end is completed using the germline J gene. V is TRBV20-1 and J is TRBJ2-3, with 9 bases fitting TRBD2. This CDR3 contains 16 residues. Germline loops: CDR1 DFQATT, CDR2 SNEGSKA (reference sequence). V dropped 5 bases and J dropped 0; count of bases not matched to a gene: 9. The CDR3 is CSAFQPGLASTDTQYF. Partial CDR3 DNA: TGCAGTGCTTTCCAACCGGGACTAGCAAGCACAGATACG.

Comment on this clone: The read gets to within 3 residues of the CDR3 end, and the germline J gene fills in the rest. The chain combines TRBV20-1 with TRBJ1-4, with 9 bases that match TRBD1. The trim removed 6 bases at V and 0 bases at J, leaving 5 bases unmatched. The CDR3 is made up of 15 amino acids. CDR1 is DFQATT, CDR2 SNEGSKA, per germline (reference sequence). The sequenced part of the CDR3 DNA is TGCAGTGCACTGGACAGGGGACCAACTAATGAAAAA. Its protein is CSALDRGPTNEK. The full CDR3 protein reads CSALDRGPTNEKLFF.

Incomplete CDR3 DNA: TGCGCCAGCAGCTTCGGACAGGGTAGCTCCTACGAG. The encoded protein is CASSFGQGSSYE. The complete CDR3 protein is CASSFGQGSSYEQYF. The chain is built from TRBV5-1 and TRBJ2-7, with 8 bases fitting TRBD1. From the germline J gene comes the end of the CDR3, since the read stops 3 residues before it. This CDR3 is built from 15 residues. The trim removed 2 bases at V and 0 bases at J, leaving 4 bases unmatched. The germline V gene has CDR1 SGHRS and CDR2 YFSETQ.

As concerns this clone: Sequencing ends 3 residues short of the CDR3 end; the germline J gene provides the rest. The chain carries TRBV9 and TRBJ2-2; D possibly corresponds to TRBD1 (6 bases). The V gene lost 4 bases and the J gene lost 0 bases, with 22 bases spanning the gap. The CDR3 sequence is 19 residues long. Germline CDR1 and CDR2: SGDLS and YYNGEE. The covered CDR3 bases are TGTGCCAGCAGCCTCAACCCTACAACGGGACAAACGAACACCGGGGAG. Translation: CASSLNPTTGQTNTGE. The whole CDR3 is CASSLNPTTGQTNTGELFF.

As for this clone: The read terminates 3 residues ahead of where the CDR3 ends, so the germline J gene completes it. The V gene is TRBV30, the J gene TRBJ2-5, with D possibly TRBD2 on 7 matching bases. Germline lookup yields CDR1 GTSNPN and CDR2 SVGIG (reference sequence). The CDR3 sequence is 15 residues long. V was trimmed by 5 bases and J by 3 bases, leaving 19 bases between them. Incomplete CDR3 DNA: TGTGCCTGGTCCCTCGGAGGGGGGGGCGAAGAGACC. This codes for CAWSLGGGGEET. The whole CDR3 protein is CAWSLGGGGEETQYF.

Points on this clone: The read comes to an end 3 residues before the CDR3 does, leaving the germline J gene to fill in the end. The V and J genes are TRBV5-4 and TRBJ2-7; 12 nucleotides align to TRBD1. V shed 4 bases, J shed 6 bases, and the junction held 5 bases outside the gene matches. The CDR3 covers 14 residues. CDR1 is SGHNT, CDR2 YYREEE, per germline (reference sequence). CDR3 sequence reads: CASSRDRGRPEQYF. The sequenced part of the CDR3 DNA is TGTGCCAGCAGCCGGGACAGGGGGCGGCCCGAG. Full variable domain (outside the CDR3, taken from reference TRBV5-4 and TRBJ2-7): ETGVTQSPTHLIKTRGQQVTLRCSSQSGHNTVSWYQQALGQGPQFIFQYYREEENGRGNFPPRFSGLQFPNYSSELNVNALELDDSALYLCASSRDRGRPEQYFGPGTRLTVT.

Comments on this clone: The CDR3 is cut off 3 residues early in the read; its end comes from the germline J gene. The V and J genes are TRBV28 and TRBJ1-4, with 7 positions matching TRBD1. The CDR3 is 14 amino acids. Germline trimming cut 2 bases from V and 10 bases from J; bases unmatched to any gene: 7. The germline CDR1 and CDR2 sequences are MDHEN and SYDVKM. The covered CDR3 bases are TGTGCCAGCAGTTTACTTTCAGGGGGAGGAAAA. It specifies CASSLLSGGGK. The whole CDR3 protein is CASSLLSGGGKLFF.

Remarks on this clone: The CDR3 extends 3 residues past the end of the read, so its final part is completed from the germline J gene. The chain couples TRBV29-1 to TRBJ2-1; D remains unclear. This CDR3 region has 13 residues. V dropped 6 bases and J dropped 6 bases, with 15 bases sitting between them. CDR1 is SQVTM, CDR2 ANQGSEA, per germline. The CDR3: CSVDVTLFNEQFF. The sequenced part of the CDR3 DNA is TGCAGCGTCGACGTGACACTCTTCAATGAG.

As for this clone: The sequenced fragment ends 3 residues before the CDR3 boundary, so the rest is inferred from the germline J gene. The chain uses TRBV7-2 and TRBJ2-2; 7 bases line up with TRBD2. J was trimmed by 1 base and V by 5 bases; bases with no gene match: 4. The length of the CDR3 is 15 residues. CDR1 SGHTA and CDR2 FQGNSA come from the germline V gene. CDR3 sequence reads: CASSVRGVNTGELFF. The covered CDR3 bases are TGTGCCAGCAGCGTACGGGGGGTGAACACCGGGGAG.

Turning to this clone: The read halts 3 residues ahead of the CDR3 end, with the missing end drawn from the germline J gene. The chain carries TRBV20-1 and TRBJ2-7, with D perhaps TRBD2 (6 bases). V was pared by 3 bases and J by 4 bases, with 19 bases between. Germline V lookup: CDR1 DFQATT, CDR2 SNEGSKA (reference sequence). This CDR3 spans 15 amino acids. The part of the CDR3 DNA that was read is TGCAGTGCTAGGTCGGCGGACACCGGGAGATACGAG. Amino acids: CSARSADTGRYE. The CDR3 in full is CSARSADTGRYEQYF.

A word on this clone: Read sequence stops 3 residues before the CDR3 end, and the germline J gene provides the missing end. The chain joins TRBV6-2 or TRBV6-3 to TRBJ2-7; possibly TRBD2 for D (6 bases). The V and J ends lost 11 bases and 2 bases respectively, with 10 bases between them. CDR1 and CDR2 from the germline V gene are MNHEY and SVGEGT. The CDR3 loop spans 11 amino acids. CDR3 loop: CAGGFAYEQYF. The CDR3 DNA, read in part, is TGTGCCGGGGGGTTCGCCTACGAG.